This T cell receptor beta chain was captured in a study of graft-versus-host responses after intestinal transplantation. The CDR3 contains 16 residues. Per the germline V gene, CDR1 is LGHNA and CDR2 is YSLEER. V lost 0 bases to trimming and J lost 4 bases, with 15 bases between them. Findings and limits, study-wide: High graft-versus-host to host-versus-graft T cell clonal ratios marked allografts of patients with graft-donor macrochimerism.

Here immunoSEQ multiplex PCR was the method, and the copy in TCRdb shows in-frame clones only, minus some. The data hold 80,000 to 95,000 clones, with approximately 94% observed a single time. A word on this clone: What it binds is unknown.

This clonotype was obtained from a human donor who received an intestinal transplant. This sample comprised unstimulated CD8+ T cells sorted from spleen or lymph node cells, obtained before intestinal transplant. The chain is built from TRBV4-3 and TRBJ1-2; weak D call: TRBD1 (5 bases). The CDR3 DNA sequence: TGCGCCAGCAGCCAAGATGTCACAGGCCCCTCCTATGGCTACACCTTC. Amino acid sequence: CASSQDVTGPSYGYTF.